This T cell receptor (beta chain) was identified in a study of T cell repertoires in ileal Crohn's disease. Eligibility required adulthood, ileal or ileocolonic Crohn's disease and indicated ileocolonic resection. As for this clone: Its specificity is unknown.

Germline V gives CDR1 GTSNPN, CDR2 SVGIG (reference sequence). The junction had 7 bases not matched to a gene; V was cut back by 0 bases and J by 6 bases. There are 16 residues in the CDR3. Per sample, roughly 0.5 micrograms of biopsy DNA were TCRB immunosequenced. Produced via immunoSEQ multiplex PCR; TCRdb's table is partial and in-frame only. Of roughly 15,000 clones listed, approximately 87% are singletons. Study results and limitations: Compared with CD4 T cells, sorted CD8 cells carried more expanded clones.

This receptor was taken from an adult with Crohn's disease. Sequencing was carried out using ileal tissue. The chain has TRBV30 and TRBJ1-6; 8 bases agree with TRBD1. CDR3 coding DNA: TGTGCCTGGAGTGTACCAAGGACAGGGCCTAATTCACCCCTCCACTTT. Protein sequence: CAWSVPRTGPNSPLHF.